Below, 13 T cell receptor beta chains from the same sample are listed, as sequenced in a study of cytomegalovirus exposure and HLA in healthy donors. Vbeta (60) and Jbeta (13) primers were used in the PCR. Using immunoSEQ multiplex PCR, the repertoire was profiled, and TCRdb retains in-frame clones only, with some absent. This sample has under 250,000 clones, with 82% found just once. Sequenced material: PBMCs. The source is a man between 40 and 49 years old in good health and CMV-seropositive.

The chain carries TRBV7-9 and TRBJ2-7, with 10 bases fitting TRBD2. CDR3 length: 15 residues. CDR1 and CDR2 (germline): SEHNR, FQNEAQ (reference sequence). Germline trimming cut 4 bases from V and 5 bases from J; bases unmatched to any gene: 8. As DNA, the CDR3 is TGTGCCAGCAGCTCTCCGGGACTAGCGAGCGACGAGCAGTACTTC. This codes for CASSSPGLASDEQYF.

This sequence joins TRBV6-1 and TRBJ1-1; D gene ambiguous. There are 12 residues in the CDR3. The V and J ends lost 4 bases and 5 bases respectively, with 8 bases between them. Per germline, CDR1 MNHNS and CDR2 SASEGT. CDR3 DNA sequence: TGTGCCAGCAGTGTAAAAATAACTGAAGCTTTCTTT. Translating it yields CASSVKITEAFF.

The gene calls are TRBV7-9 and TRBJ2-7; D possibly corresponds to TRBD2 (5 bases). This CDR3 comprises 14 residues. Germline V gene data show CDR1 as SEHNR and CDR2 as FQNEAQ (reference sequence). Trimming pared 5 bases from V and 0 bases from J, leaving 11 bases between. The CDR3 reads CASSPRGVSYEQYV. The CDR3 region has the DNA TGTGCCAGCAGCCCCCGGGGAGTCTCCTACGAGCAGTACGTC.

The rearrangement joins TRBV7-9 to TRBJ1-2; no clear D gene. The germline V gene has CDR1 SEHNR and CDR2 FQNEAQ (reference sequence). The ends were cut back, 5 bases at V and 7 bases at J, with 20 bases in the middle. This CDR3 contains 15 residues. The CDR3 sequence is CASSRKRWNWFGYTF. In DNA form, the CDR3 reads TGTGCCAGCAGCCGAAAGCGGTGGAACTGGTTTGGCTACACCTTC.

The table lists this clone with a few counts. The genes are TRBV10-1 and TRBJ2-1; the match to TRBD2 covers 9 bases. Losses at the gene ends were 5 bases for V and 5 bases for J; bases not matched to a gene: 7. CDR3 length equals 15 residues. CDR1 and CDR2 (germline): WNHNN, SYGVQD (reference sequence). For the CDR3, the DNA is TGCGCCAGCAGTAATAGCGGGAGTCCGGACAATGAGCAGTTCTTC. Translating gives CASSNSGSPDNEQFF.

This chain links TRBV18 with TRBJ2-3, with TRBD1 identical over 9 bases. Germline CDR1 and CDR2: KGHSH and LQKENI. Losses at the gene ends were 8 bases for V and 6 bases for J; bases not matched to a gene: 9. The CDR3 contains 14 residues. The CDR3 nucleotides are TGTGCCAGCGGTCAGGACAGGGGTGCGGATACGCAGTATTTT. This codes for CASGQDRGADTQYF.

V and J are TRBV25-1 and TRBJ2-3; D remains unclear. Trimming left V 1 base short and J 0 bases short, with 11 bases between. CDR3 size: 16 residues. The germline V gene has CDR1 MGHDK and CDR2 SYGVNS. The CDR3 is CASSESKAASTDTQYF. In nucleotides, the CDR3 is TGTGCCAGCAGTGAATCAAAGGCGGCTAGCACAGATACGCAGTATTTT.

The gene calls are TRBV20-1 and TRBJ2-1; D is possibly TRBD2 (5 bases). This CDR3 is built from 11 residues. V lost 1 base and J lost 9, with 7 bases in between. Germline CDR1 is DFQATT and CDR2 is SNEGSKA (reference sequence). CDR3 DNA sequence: TGCAGTGCTAGAGCCGCGGGTGAGCAGTTCTTC. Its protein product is CSARAAGEQFF.

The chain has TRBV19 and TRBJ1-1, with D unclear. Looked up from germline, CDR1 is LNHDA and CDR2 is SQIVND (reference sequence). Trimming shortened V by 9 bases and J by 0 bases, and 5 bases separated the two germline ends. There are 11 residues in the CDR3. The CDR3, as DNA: TGTGCCAGCATCCTGAACACTGAAGCTTTCTTT. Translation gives CASILNTEAFF.

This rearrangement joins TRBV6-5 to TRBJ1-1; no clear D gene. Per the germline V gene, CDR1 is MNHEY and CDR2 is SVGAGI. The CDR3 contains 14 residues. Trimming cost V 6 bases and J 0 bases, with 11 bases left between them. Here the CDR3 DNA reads TGTGCCAGCAGACACCCACTAATGAACACTGAAGCTTTCTTT. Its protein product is CASRHPLMNTEAFF.

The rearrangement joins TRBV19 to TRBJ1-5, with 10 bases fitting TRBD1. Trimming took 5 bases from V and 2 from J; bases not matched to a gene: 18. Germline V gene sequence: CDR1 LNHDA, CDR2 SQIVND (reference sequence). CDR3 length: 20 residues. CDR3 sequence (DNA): TGTGCCAGTAGTCACTCCCGGACAGGGGGATCCCCTACGGGCAATCAGCCCCAGCATTTT. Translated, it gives CASSHSRTGGSPTGNQPQHF.

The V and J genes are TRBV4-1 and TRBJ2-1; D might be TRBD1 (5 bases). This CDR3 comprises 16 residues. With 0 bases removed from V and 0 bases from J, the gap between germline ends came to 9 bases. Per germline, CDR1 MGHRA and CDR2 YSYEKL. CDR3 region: CASSQDLRGSYNEQFF. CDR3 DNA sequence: TGCGCCAGCAGCCAAGATCTTAGGGGCTCCTACAATGAGCAGTTCTTC.

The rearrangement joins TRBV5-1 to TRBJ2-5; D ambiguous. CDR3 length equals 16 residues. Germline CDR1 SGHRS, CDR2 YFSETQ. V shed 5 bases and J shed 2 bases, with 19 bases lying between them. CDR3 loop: CASSPAVLTGQETQYF. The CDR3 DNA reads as TGCGCCAGCAGTCCCGCAGTTTTAACGGGTCAAGAGACCCAGTACTTC.